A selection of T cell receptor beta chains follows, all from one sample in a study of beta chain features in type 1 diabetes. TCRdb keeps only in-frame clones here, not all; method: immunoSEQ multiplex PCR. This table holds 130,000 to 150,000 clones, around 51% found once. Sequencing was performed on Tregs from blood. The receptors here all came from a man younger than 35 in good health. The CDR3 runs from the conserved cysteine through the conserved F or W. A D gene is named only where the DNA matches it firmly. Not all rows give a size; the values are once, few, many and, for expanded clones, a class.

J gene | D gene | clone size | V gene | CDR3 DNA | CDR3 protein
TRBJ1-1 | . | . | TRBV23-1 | TGCGCCAGCAGTCAATCGAATAGGGACAAAAACACTGAAGCTTTCTTT | CASSQSNRDKNTEAFF
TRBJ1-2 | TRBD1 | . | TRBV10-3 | TGTGCCATCAGTGAGTCCCCCGGGTCGGGGACAGGTCTTTATGGCTACACCTTC | CAISESPGSGTGLYGYTF
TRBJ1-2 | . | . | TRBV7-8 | TGTGCCAGCAGTATAAGCGGTCCCATTCGGGGCTACACCTTC | CASSISGPIRGYTF
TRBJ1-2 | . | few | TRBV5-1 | TGCGCCAGCTCCCTGGCGGGGTATGGCTACACCTTC | CASSLAGYGYTF
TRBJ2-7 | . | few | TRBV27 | TGTGCCAGCAGTTTAGGGTGGGGGGCGGGAGCCCTGTACGAGCAGTACTTC | CASSLGWGAGALYEQYF
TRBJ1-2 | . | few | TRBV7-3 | TGTGCCAGCAGCTTAAACGTCGGGAACTATGGCTACACCTTC | CASSLNVGNYGYTF
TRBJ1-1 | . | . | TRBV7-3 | TGTGCCAGCAGCTTACGAGCAGGGACTTTCTTGAACACTGAAGCTTTCTTT | CASSLRAGTFLNTEAFF
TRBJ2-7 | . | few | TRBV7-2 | TGTGCCAGCAGCTTAGAGTACCTCTACGAGCAGTACTTC | CASSLEYLYEQYF
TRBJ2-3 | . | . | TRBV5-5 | TGTGCCAGCAGCCGGACATTGAGCACAGATACGCAGTATTTT | CASSRTLSTDTQYF
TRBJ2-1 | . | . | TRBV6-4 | TGTGCCAGCAGTCCCGAGGGGGGGGTCGGAGAGCAGTTCTTC | CASSPEGGVGEQFF
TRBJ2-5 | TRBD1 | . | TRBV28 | TGTGCCAGCAGTTTAGGGGACAGGGCTCGCCAGTACTTC | CASSLGDRARQYF
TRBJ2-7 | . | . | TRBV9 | TGTGCCAGCAGCGTGAACCCTGAGGCCTCTCAGTACTTC | CASSVNPEASQYF
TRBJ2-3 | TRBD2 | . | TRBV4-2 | TGTGCCAGCAGCTTACTAGCGGGGGGGCCAGATACGCAGTATTTT | CASSLLAGGPDTQYF
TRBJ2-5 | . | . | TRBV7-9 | TGTGCCAGCAGCTTAGGTATGGGCCCAAGGTTGGAGACCCAGTACTTC | CASSLGMGPRLETQYF
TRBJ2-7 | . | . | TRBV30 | TGTGCCTGGAGTGTACTAGCCTACGAGCAGTACTTC | CAWSVLAYEQYF
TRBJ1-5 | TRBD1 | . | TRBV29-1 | TGCAGCGTTGGACAGGGTGGCAATCAGCCCCAGCATTTT | CSVGQGGNQPQHF